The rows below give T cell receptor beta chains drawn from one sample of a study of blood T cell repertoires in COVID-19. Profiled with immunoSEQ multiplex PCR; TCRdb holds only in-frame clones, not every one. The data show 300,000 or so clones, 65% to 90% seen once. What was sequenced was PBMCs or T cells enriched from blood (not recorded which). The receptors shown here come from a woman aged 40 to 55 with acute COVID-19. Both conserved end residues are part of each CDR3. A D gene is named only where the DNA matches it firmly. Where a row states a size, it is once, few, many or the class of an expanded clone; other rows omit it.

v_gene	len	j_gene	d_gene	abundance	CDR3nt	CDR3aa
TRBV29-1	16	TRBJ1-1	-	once	TGCAGCGTTGATATCAACAGTTTCCAAATGCACACTGAAGCTTTCTTT	CSVDINSFQMHTEAFF
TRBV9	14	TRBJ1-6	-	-	TGTGCCAGCAGCGTTGGAGAGCTTAATTCACCCCTCCACTTT	CASSVGELNSPLHF
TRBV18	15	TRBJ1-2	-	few	TGTGCCAGCTCATTAGGACAGACTAATAACTATGGCTACACCTTC	CASSLGQTNNYGYTF
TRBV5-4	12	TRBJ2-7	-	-	TGTGCCAGCAGCTTGGAGCCTGGCGAGCAGTACTTC	CASSLEPGEQYF
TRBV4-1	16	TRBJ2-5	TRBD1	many	TGCGCCAGCAGCCAGAGATTGACAGGGGGCGAAGAGACCCAGTACTTC	CASSQRLTGGEETQYF
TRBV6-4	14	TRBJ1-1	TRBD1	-	TGTGCCAGCGCCCTTAAGGGGGCCGGCACTGAAGCTTTCTTT	CASALKGAGTEAFF
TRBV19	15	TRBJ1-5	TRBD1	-	TGTGCCAGTAGTTCCGGGACAGGGGGTGGTAAGCCCCAGCATTTT	CASSSGTGGGKPQHF
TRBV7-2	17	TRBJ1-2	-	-	TGTGCCAGCCGCCGGCCACAGGGCGGGTTCAACTTCACTGGCTACACCTTC	CASRRPQGGFNFTGYTF
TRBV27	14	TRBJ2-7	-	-	TGTGCCAGCAGTTTATCGCCAGTATCACGGAGGCAGTACTTC	CASSLSPVSRRQYF
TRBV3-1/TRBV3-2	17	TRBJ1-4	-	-	TGTGCCAGCAGCCAAGGGGCCCCCGGGACGGGACTGGAAAAACTGTTTTTT	CASSQGAPGTGLEKLFF
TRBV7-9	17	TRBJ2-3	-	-	TGTGCCAGCAGCTTGACGCCGGGACACCCCTCCACAGATACGCAGTATTTT	CASSLTPGHPSTDTQYF
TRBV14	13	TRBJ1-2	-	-	TGTGCCAGCAGCCCCCGGATTCGCGGTGGCTACACCTTC	CASSPRIRGGYTF
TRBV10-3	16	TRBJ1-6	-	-	TGTGCCATCAGTGGAGGCGGAGACTCCTATAATTCACCCCTCCACTTT	CAISGGGDSYNSPLHF
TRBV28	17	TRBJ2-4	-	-	TGTGCCAGCAGTTTATCCCACCAGGGGAGCGCCAAAAACATTCAGTACTTC	CASSLSHQGSAKNIQYF
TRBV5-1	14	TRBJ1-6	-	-	TGCGCCAGCAGCTTGGGGGAGCACCGTTCACCCCTCCACTTT	CASSLGEHRSPLHF
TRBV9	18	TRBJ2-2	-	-	TGTGCCAGCAGCCCCCGCCCTCCCGGCAGGGCGTTTGCCGGGGAGCTGTTTTTT	CASSPRPPGRAFAGELFF
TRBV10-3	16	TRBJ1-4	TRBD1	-	TGTGCCAGCGGACAGGGGACTTCTTCAACTAATGAAAAACTGTTTTTT	CASGQGTSSTNEKLFF
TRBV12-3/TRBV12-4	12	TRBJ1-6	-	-	TGTGCCAGCAGTTTCGGTCAATCACCCCTCCACTTT	CASSFGQSPLHF
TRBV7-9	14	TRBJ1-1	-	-	TGTGCCAGCAGCTTACAGGGGATGGCCACTGAAGCTTTCTTT	CASSLQGMATEAFF
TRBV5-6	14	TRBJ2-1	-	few	TGTGCCAGCAGCTTGGTTTCGGGTCTGGCTGAGCAGTTCTTC	CASSLVSGLAEQFF
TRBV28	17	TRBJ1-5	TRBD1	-	TGTGCCAGCAGAGCTCCTCAGGGGGCCAGGGGCAATCAGCCCCAGCATTTT	CASRAPQGARGNQPQHF
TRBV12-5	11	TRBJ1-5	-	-	TGTGCTAGTGGTCTCAATCAGCCCCAGCATTTT	CASGLNQPQHF
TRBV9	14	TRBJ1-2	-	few	TGTGCCAGCAGCCACGATCGACAGAACTATGGCTACACCTTC	CASSHDRQNYGYTF
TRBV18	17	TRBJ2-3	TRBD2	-	TGTGCCAGCTCACAGGTAGCGGGGACCACTAGCACAGATACGCAGTATTTT	CASSQVAGTTSTDTQYF
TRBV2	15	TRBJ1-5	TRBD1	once	TGTGCCAGCCAACGTACAGGGGCGGGCAATCAGCCCCAGCATTTT	CASQRTGAGNQPQHF
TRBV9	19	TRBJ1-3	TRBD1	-	TGTGCCAGCAGCGTAGCCGGACAGGGATTAGCCCACTCTGGAAACACCATATATTTT	CASSVAGQGLAHSGNTIYF
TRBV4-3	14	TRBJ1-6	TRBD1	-	TGCGCCAGCAGCCCCTCACAGGGGAGAGCACCCCTCCACTTT	CASSPSQGRAPLHF
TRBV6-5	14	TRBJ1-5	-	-	TGTGCCAGCAGCTCCACAGGGAACAATCAGCCCCAGCATTTT	CASSSTGNNQPQHF
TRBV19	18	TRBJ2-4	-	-	TGTGCCAGTAGTATTTCGGGGACAACCCCGCGACGCAAAAACATTCAGTACTTC	CASSISGTTPRRKNIQYF
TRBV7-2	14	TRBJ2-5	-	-	TGTGCCAGCAGCTTTACGACTGTACAAGAGACCCAGTACTTC	CASSFTTVQETQYF
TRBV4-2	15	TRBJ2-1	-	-	TGTGCCAGCAGCCAAGATTATCTAGGATACAATGAGCAGTTCTTC	CASSQDYLGYNEQFF